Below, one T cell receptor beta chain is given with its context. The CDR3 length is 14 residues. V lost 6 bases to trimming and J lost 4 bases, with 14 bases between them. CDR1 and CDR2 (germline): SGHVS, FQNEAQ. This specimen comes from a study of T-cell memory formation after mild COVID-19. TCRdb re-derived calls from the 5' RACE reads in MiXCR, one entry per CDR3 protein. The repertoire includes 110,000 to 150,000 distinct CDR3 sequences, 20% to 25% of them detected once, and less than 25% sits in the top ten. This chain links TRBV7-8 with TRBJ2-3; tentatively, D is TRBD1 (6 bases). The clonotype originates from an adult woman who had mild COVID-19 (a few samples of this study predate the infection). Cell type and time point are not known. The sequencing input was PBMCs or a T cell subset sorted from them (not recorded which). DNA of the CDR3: TGTGCCAGCAGTCCAGGGGTTGGGGCAGATACGCAGTATTTT. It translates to CASSPGVGADTQYF. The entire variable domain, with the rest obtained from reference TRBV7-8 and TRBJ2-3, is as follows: GAGVSQSPRYKVAKRGQDVALRCDPISGHVSLFWYQQALGQGPEFLTYFQNEAQLDKSGLPSDRFFAERPEGSVSTLKIQRTQQEDSAVYLCASSPGVGADTQYFGPGTRLTVL.